This T cell receptor (beta chain) stems from a study of T cells in Graves' hyperthyroidism and ophthalmopathy. Study-wide results and caveats: Stable hyperthyroidism was told apart from ophthalmopathy by a model built on 13 V-J features. Ophthalmopathy prediction by the model preceded onset by a median about 6.8 months.

It was uncontrolled infection, other autoimmune disease, pregnancy or lactation that excluded patients. Thyroid ultrasound and orbital computed tomography, with clinical symptoms and serum thyroxine and TRAb, informed diagnoses. Amplification yielded TCR beta CDR3 regions, with RNA transcripts as the source. HTBI primers were used for first-round RT-PCR of the TCR CDR3. MiXCR, applied by TCRdb to the multiplex PCR reads, yields one record per CDR3 protein. The sample yields roughly 500,000 distinct CDR3 sequences, 46% seen once. Per the germline V gene, CDR1 is SQVTM and CDR2 is ANQGSEA. This CDR3 has 14 amino acids. V lost 2 bases and J lost 7, with 14 bases in between. Remarks on this clonotype: Its antigen is unknown.

The V and J genes are TRBV29-1 and TRBJ1-4; D is possibly TRBD1 (5 bases). The sequenced sample was peripheral blood or thyroid tissue (not recorded which). The TCR sequence derives from an adult woman with Graves' disease, either hyperthyroidism or ophthalmopathy (not recorded which). CDR3 protein: CSVERGRGFEKLFF. The CDR3 nucleotides are TGCAGCGTTGAACGAGGACGGGGGTTTGAAAAACTGTTTTTT.